The clone carrying this T cell receptor (beta chain) was observed many times. The sample belongs to a study of T cell repertoires in cytomegalovirus infection. In the study overall: Public TCR beta signature analysis indicated the presence of both CMV infection and matching HLA type.

TCRdb called the reads again in MiXCR, with one record for every CDR3 protein. The table lists approximately 500,000 distinct CDR3 sequences, more than 15% of them singletons, with 20% to 30% in the top ten. The trim removed 1 base at V and 7 bases at J, leaving 7 bases unmatched. The CDR3 covers 15 residues. The material sequenced was CD8+ T cells from PBMCs. This sequence was found in a human donor in good health (CMV status not recorded). Some clones in this sample may be carry-over from other donors' samples. V is TRBV12-3 or TRBV12-4 and J is TRBJ2-1, with TRBD2 matching 7 bases. The CDR3 is CASSLGGLAVNEQFF. The DNA for the CDR3 is TGTGCCAGCAGTTTAGGCGGTCTAGCGGTGAATGAGCAGTTCTTC.